Described below is a single T cell receptor beta chain sequence and its context. CDR1 and CDR2 from the germline V gene are SGDLS and YYNGEE. The length of the CDR3 is 17 residues. Trimming removed 4 bases from V and 2 bases from J; junction bases left unmatched: 5. The entry originates in a study of cytomegalovirus exposure and HLA in healthy donors. This PCR relied on a set of 60 Vbeta primers and 13 Jbeta primers. Sequenced by immunoSEQ multiplex PCR; TCRdb stores in-frame clones only, minus some. This table has around 160,000 clones, 68% appearing once. The genes are TRBV9 and TRBJ2-1, with 14 nucleotides matching TRBD2. This clonotype was sampled from a woman in her thirties or forties in good health and CMV-seropositive. Sequences were obtained from PBMCs. CDR3 amino acids: CASSTGTSGSPYNEQFF. The DNA of the CDR3 is TGTGCCAGCAGCACCGGGACTAGCGGGAGCCCCTACAATGAGCAGTTCTTC.